The entry below gives a single T cell receptor (beta chain) sequence along with its context. Trimming removed 4 bases at V and 4 bases at J, with 16 bases between. Per the germline V gene, CDR1 is SGHVS and CDR2 is FNYEAQ. CDR3 length: 15 residues. As handled by the study authors: The assay estimated nucleated cells by amplifying reference gene primers. This table comes from immunoSEQ multiplex PCR, and its TCRdb copy is limited to in-frame clones, with some not included. V and J calls and clone size are as listed in that table; D and trimming were resolved from the DNA. The sample shows 100,000 to 150,000 clones, roughly 90% of them seen only once. This sample was included in a study of blood T cell repertoires in COVID-19. Looking at the study overall: The origin of the acute and convalescent COVID-19 samples was the United States, Italy and Spain. T cells, B-cell-depleted T cells, or PBMCs provided the cDNA or gDNA that served as material.

The sequence came from a man aged 45 to 65 with acute or convalescent COVID-19. The chain joins TRBV7-6 to TRBJ1-2, with a weak D call TRBD1 (5 bases). Sample: peripheral blood. The CDR3 loop is CASSSRGDVGYGYTF. The CDR3 DNA sequence: TGTGCCAGCAGCTCCCGGGGGGATGTGGGCTATGGCTACACCTTC.